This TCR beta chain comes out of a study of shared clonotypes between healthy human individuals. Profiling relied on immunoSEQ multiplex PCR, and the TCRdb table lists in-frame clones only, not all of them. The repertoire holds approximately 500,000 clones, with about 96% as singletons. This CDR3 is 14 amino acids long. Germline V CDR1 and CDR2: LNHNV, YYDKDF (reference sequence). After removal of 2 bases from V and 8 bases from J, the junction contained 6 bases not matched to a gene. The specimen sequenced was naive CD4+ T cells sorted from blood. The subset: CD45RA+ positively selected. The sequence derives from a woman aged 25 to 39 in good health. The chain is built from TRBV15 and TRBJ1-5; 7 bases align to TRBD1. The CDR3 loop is CATSRPDRVEPQHF. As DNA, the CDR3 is TGTGCCACCAGCAGACCTGACAGGGTAGAGCCCCAGCATTTT.